Below, one T cell receptor (beta chain) is given with its context. No cognate antigen has been identified for it. There are no base qualities to consult, and no much larger clone falls within one base. The approximately 40 donors, aged about 6 to 100 years, were systemically healthy Caucasian individuals from Russia. Approximately 9.3 milliliters of peripheral blood were collected from each donor into EDTA-treated Vacutainer tubes. PBMCs were isolated by Ficoll-Paque density-gradient centrifugation, with at least 7 million obtained per sample. Total RNA was extracted from PBMCs with Trizol reagent, with at least 5 micrograms obtained per sample. For every donor, flow cytometry on a PBMC aliquot measured the percentage of naive CD45RAhigh/CD27high T cells. Library prep was done by 5' RACE. Sequencing was performed on an Illumina HiSeq 2500. A second about 6 to 11 cycle PCR used a sample-barcoded 5' primer and a J-beta primer mix. A template-switch 5' adaptor carrying 12 random nucleotides introduced a unique molecular identifier onto each TCR beta cDNA molecule. Each sample yielded at least 2.5 million CDR3-containing paired-end reads. All of the RNA was converted into first-strand cDNA using the Mint cDNA synthesis kit, with a TRBC-specific oligonucleotide serving as the primer. All cDNA was treated with uracil-DNA glycosylase and then went through a first 18-cycle PCR with the universal primers M1SS and BC2_uni_R. The source study handled its data this way. Normalization of each sample was performed by random selection of 1 million high-quality reads, each carrying a distinct molecular identifier. Reads sharing molecular identifiers were discarded rather than binned into consensus sequences. MiTCR, run with a Q25 quality threshold and the strictest error-elimination algorithm, handled CDR3 identification, clonotype clustering and error correction. A nonparametric unseen species model with Euler transformation was used to estimate lower-bound total TCR beta diversity. Through fastp at Q25 and MiXCR, TCRdb rebuilt clones from the public reads, retaining in-frame beta chains. Each CDR3 protein gets just one entry, which takes the most common genes and DNA from the rows behind it. The V and J calls come from TCRdb's annotation, not from the publication. For this sample there are about 830,000 distinct CDR3 sequences; less than 80% appear just once. The ten largest make up about a quarter of the sample.

This entry belongs to a study of blood T cells in healthy people across ages (dated by TCRdb to between 2015 and 2017). About the full investigation: In model experiments, template switching captured roughly one uniquely barcoded TCR beta cDNA molecule for every two T cells. Donors were grouped into four age groups: young (average about 15 years), middle-aged (roughly 38), aged (62) and long-lived (approximately 78). Two additional independent replicas of 1 million unique cDNA reads from the same blood draw were analyzed for two donors (one aged 18 to 30 and one aged 80 or older). To avoid experimental bias, donors of different ages were distributed randomly across sequencing lanes. The study measured age-related changes in TCR beta repertoire diversity using deep sequencing normalized with unique cDNA molecular identifiers.

V is clipped by 2 bases and J by 4 bases, and the sequence between their germline boundaries is 13 bases long. The CDR3 spans 15 residues, from the cysteine through the phenylalanine. Only the CDR3 portion is preserved as DNA: 45 bases, with reading frame beginning at the first base. CDR1 and CDR2, looked up from the germline V gene, are SGHVS and FNYEAQ. Findings and caveats that apply to the study as a whole: Estimates of total diversity from one million sequenced T cells were regarded as lower bounds and underestimates. Donor CMV infection status was unknown, potentially confounding age-related changes in expanded clonotypes. Because profiling used bulk unsorted PBMCs, naive and antigen-experienced compartments could not be compared conclusively. Compared with the aged group, more naive CD4+ T cells, fewer expanded clones and increased TCR diversity were shown by the long-lived group, suggesting age selection. The percentage of naive T cells measured by flow cytometry correlated strongly with observed TCR beta diversity. As age increased, observed TCR beta diversity per million T cells dropped in a roughly linear way, and a significant reduction was already evident by age 40.

This clonotype was sampled from a young man in good health. Sequenced: blood. The V and J segments used are TRBV7-6 and TRBJ2-3; too little of a D gene remains to name it. The nucleotide sequence is TGTGCCAGCAGCTTATCGGTAGTCATAGCAGATACGCAGTATTTT. This encodes CASSLSVVIADTQYF.